A selection of T cell receptor beta chains follows, all from one sample in a study of CXCR3-negative and CXCR3-positive naive CD8 T cells. TCRdb reworked the 5' RACE reads into one entry per CDR3 protein, no DNA. This sample's table reports over 8,000 distinct CDR3 sequences. The specimen was naive CXCR3- CD8+ T cells from blood. The origin of the receptors is a human donor in good health. Some clones in this sample may be carry-over from other donors' samples. Each CDR3 is given with its conserved first and last residue. The order of the fields is clone size, V gene, CDR3 length, J gene, CDR3 protein. Clone size is given for some rows only: seen once, a few or many times, or a class if the clone is expanded.

medium-sized	TRBV25-1	13	TRBJ1-1	CASNRQGNTEAFF
.	TRBV13	16	TRBJ2-7	CASSPQEGQASYEQYF
.	TRBV29-1	11	TRBJ2-7	CSVAGSYEQYF
.	TRBV7-9	12	TRBJ2-7	CASSQGSYEQYF
.	TRBV29-1	11	TRBJ2-7	CSVEVVDEQFF
medium-sized	TRBV4-1	14	TRBJ2-1	CASSLLASVDEQFF
.	TRBV7-9	15	TRBJ2-6	CASSTTDSGANVLTF
medium-sized	TRBV20-1	12	TRBJ1-1	CSAVPTGTEAFF
medium-sized	TRBV29-1	14	TRBJ2-2	CSVGGVINTGELFF
medium-sized	TRBV29-1	14	TRBJ1-5	CSVAPEGGNQPQHF
.	TRBV7-6	14	TRBJ2-7	CASSLRTGADEQYF
.	TRBV12-3/TRBV12-4	13	TRBJ2-5	CASNTGEQETQYF
medium-sized	TRBV5-1	13	TRBJ1-2	CASSFYPTGGYTF
medium-sized	TRBV29-1	13	TRBJ2-1	CSVGTGHYNEQFF
.	TRBV20-1	17	TRBJ2-3	CSARDQRGQLSTDTQYF
.	TRBV11-2	15	TRBJ1-2	CASSFQGSLDYGYTF
.	TRBV12-3/TRBV12-4	17	TRBJ2-1	CASSGRLAGATYNEQFF
.	TRBV9	16	TRBJ1-2	CASSPRQPGTNYGYTF
.	TRBV27	13	TRBJ2-5	CASRRGGQETQYF
medium-sized	TRBV28	14	TRBJ2-7	CASSPGLAVYEQYF
.	TRBV27	14	TRBJ1-1	CASSLVQGNTEAFF
medium-sized	TRBV20-1	14	TRBJ2-7	CSARVVQGVYEQYF
medium-sized	TRBV27	16	TRBJ2-3	CASSPSTVGFPDTQYF
.	TRBV20-1	14	TRBJ1-5	CSAYRDNGNQPQHF
.	TRBV3-1	16	TRBJ1-5	CASSQDWGGGNQPQHF
.	TRBV15	14	TRBJ2-7	CATSRVSGLYEQYF
.	TRBV29-1	14	TRBJ2-1	CSVEASGSGNEQFF
.	TRBV28	15	TRBJ2-7	CASSLPTSGSYEQYF
medium-sized	TRBV10-2	13	TRBJ2-1	CASTSLVGYEQFF
.	TRBV5-1	16	TRBJ2-2	CASSLHRDTNTGELFF
medium-sized	TRBV5-1	17	TRBJ2-1	CASSLALGLAVYNEQFF
.	TRBV29-1	11	TRBJ1-1	CSVGGGTEAFF
medium-sized	TRBV7-9	15	TRBJ2-3	CASSWPGTEGDTQYF
.	TRBV29-1	12	TRBJ2-7	CSVGHLGYEQYF
.	TRBV12-5	13	TRBJ2-7	CASGLGVSYEQYF
.	TRBV29-1	15	TRBJ2-3	CSVETTETSTDTQYF
medium-sized	TRBV29-1	14	TRBJ2-2	CSVVGSQNTGELFF
.	TRBV2	15	TRBJ2-1	CASSTGTPGFTEQFF
medium-sized	TRBV4-1	16	TRBJ1-4	CASSQPPGQGYEKLFF
.	TRBV12-3/TRBV12-4	15	TRBJ2-1	CASSPEAGGYNEQFF
.	TRBV23-1	17	TRBJ2-5	CASSHRDRWEVDGSQYF
medium-sized	TRBV29-1	13	TRBJ2-1	CSVHSGNNNEQFF
.	TRBV28	16	TRBJ2-3	CASRAGEVLSTDTQYF
.	TRBV29-1	13	TRBJ2-3	CSVPGQGVNTQYF
.	TRBV6-6	12	TRBJ1-1	CASSYGGTEAFF
medium-sized	TRBV28	14	TRBJ2-7	CASSLWDNSYEQYF
medium-sized	TRBV7-2	18	TRBJ2-5	CASSLVDLAGGGWETQYF
.	TRBV7-2	15	TRBJ2-5	CASSRAGTLQETQYF
medium-sized	TRBV29-1	13	TRBJ2-7	CSVQGASTYEQYF
.	TRBV7-2	14	TRBJ2-1	CASSPGGQDNEQFF
.	TRBV7-8	12	TRBJ2-1	CASSLGSDEQFF
.	TRBV29-1	13	TRBJ2-1	CSASGRAVNEQFF
.	TRBV29-1	16	TRBJ1-2	CSVEDPSHEVAYGYTF
.	TRBV11-3	15	TRBJ2-3	CASSPWTSDADTQYF